The clone carrying this T cell receptor (beta chain) was recorded only once. V was pared by 5 bases and J by 4 bases, with 7 bases of the junction left unmatched. The CDR3 is made up of 15 amino acids. From germline, CDR1 is SEHNR and CDR2 FQNEAQ (reference sequence). The PCR ran on 60 Vbeta and 13 Jbeta primers. TCRdb's copy holds only in-frame clones and misses some; the assay was immunoSEQ multiplex PCR. The sample has under 150,000 clones; roughly four fifths are singletons. The sample comes from a study of cytomegalovirus exposure and HLA in healthy donors. Each donor was healthy, and each was a bone marrow donor.

The sequence was collected from a woman younger than 30 in good health and CMV-seronegative. The sequenced material came from PBMCs. This chain joins TRBV7-9 and TRBJ2-3, with TRBD1 matching 9 bases. CDR3 sequence reads: CASSAQGASADTQYF. Here the CDR3 DNA reads TGTGCCAGCAGCGCACAGGGGGCAAGCGCAGATACGCAGTATTTT.